The 25 T cell receptor beta chains listed next were all sequenced from one sample in a study of control samples from healthy donors and cancer patients. Clones were read by immunoSEQ multiplex PCR, and TCRdb kept only the in-frame ones, dropping some. The data show 120,000 or so clones, around 90% seen once. Sequencing input: blood. These receptors were obtained from a man aged 35-49 years in good health.

The chain carries TRBV5-4 and TRBJ1-1, with D uncertain. The CDR3 extends over 13 amino acids. The ends were cut back, 1 base at V and 4 bases at J, with 8 bases in the middle. Germline V gives CDR1 SGHNT, CDR2 YYREEE (reference sequence). CDR3 loop: CASSLISGTEAFF. The CDR3 DNA reads as TGTGCCAGCAGCTTGATTTCTGGCACTGAAGCTTTCTTT.

The chain carries TRBV6-5 and TRBJ1-5; 8 bases are a match to TRBD1. V was clipped by 10 bases and J by 6 bases; unmatched bases: 8. CDR3 size: 13 residues. Germline lookup yields CDR1 MNHEY and CDR2 SVGAGI. The CDR3 reads CAILDREGQPQHF. CDR3 coding DNA: TGTGCCATATTGGACAGGGAAGGTCAGCCCCAGCATTTT.

The gene calls are TRBV20-1 and TRBJ2-7; D might be TRBD2 (6 bases). The CDR3 spans 11 residues. Trimming took off 6 bases at V and 4 bases at J, with 10 bases between the two ends. Germline CDR1 is DFQATT and CDR2 is SNEGSKA (reference sequence). CDR3 sequence reads: CSAGTLYEQYF. The CDR3, as DNA: TGCAGTGCCGGGACTCTATACGAGCAGTACTTC.

This chain links TRBV5-5 with TRBJ1-1; unclear D gene. In germline, CDR1 is SGHKS, CDR2 YYEKEE (reference sequence). V lost 0 bases and J lost 2, with 5 bases in between. The CDR3 totals 13 residues. The CDR3 DNA reads TGTGCCAGCAGCTTGGAACGCAACACTGAAGCTTTCTTT. This gives the protein CASSLERNTEAFF.

This chain uses TRBV23-1 with TRBJ1-1; D gene unclear. TRBV23-1 is treated as an ORF (open reading frame) with a function not yet certain. The CDR3 consists of 14 residues. Deletions cut 6 bases from V and 4 bases from J, with 15 bases between. The CDR3, as DNA: TGCGCCAGCAGCCCCCCCACAGCTTCCACTGAAGCTTTCTTT. Translating it yields CASSPPTASTEAFF.

In DNA, the CDR3 is TGTGCCAGCAGTTACCAGGGGATCCCGGGGCTAACAGATACGCAGTATTTT. Its protein product is CASSYQGIPGLTDTQYF. The rearrangement joins TRBV6-2 or TRBV6-3 to TRBJ2-3, with D perhaps matching TRBD1 (6 bases). The ends were cut back, 2 bases at V and 3 bases at J, with 18 bases in the middle. The CDR3 spans 17 residues. The V gene's germline CDR1 is MNHEY and CDR2 SVGEGT.

With respect to this clone: This specimen includes other DNA sequences encoding the same CDR3. The chain joins TRBV9 to TRBJ2-6; weak D call: TRBD1 (5 bases). Germline lookup yields CDR1 SGDLS and CDR2 YYNGEE. Trimming took off 0 bases at V and 0 bases at J, with 10 bases between the two ends. The CDR3 loop spans 17 amino acids. CDR3 nucleotide sequence: TGTGCCAGCAGCGTAGAGGGCAGGGTCTCTGGGGCCAACGTCCTGACTTTC. This gives the protein CASSVEGRVSGANVLTF.

The chain has TRBV29-1 and TRBJ1-2, with TRBD1 matching over 8 bases. Germline trimming cut 0 bases from V and 4 bases from J; bases unmatched to any gene: 16. The germline gives CDR1 SQVTM, CDR2 ANQGSEA. CDR3 length equals 18 residues. The CDR3 spells CSVEDLPGGRGSPYGYTF. The CDR3 bases are TGCAGCGTTGAAGATCTTCCAGGGGGCAGAGGATCCCCCTATGGCTACACCTTC.

The rearrangement links TRBV30 to TRBJ2-7, with 8 positions matching TRBD2. CDR3 length: 12 amino acids. CDR1 and CDR2 (germline): GTSNPN, SVGIG (reference sequence). Losses at the gene ends were 2 bases for V and 7 bases for J; bases not matched to a gene: 4. The CDR3 nucleotides read TGTGCCTGGAGTCCGGGGGGGACGGAGCAGTACTTC. Translating it yields CAWSPGGTEQYF.

The chain has TRBV7-9 and TRBJ2-5, with TRBD1 matching over 8 bases. The CDR3 has 16 residues. V was pared by 4 bases and J by 5 bases, with 12 bases of the junction left unmatched. In germline, CDR1 is SEHNR, CDR2 FQNEAQ (reference sequence). CDR3 DNA sequence: TGTGCCAGCAGCTGGGCGGACAGGGCCCCGGGGGAGACCCAGTACTTC. Translating it yields CASSWADRAPGETQYF.

This chain uses TRBV7-9 with TRBJ2-7, with TRBD2 matching 8 bases. The germline V gene encodes CDR1 SEHNR and CDR2 FQNEAQ (reference sequence). Trimming at V came to 6 bases and at J to 0 bases, leaving 7 bases not matched to a gene. CDR3 length equals 15 residues. CDR3: CASSNSGEHSYEQYF. DNA of the CDR3: TGTGCCAGCAGTAATAGCGGGGAACACTCCTACGAGCAGTACTTC.

V is TRBV4-1 and J is TRBJ1-2; unclear D gene. Per germline, CDR1 MGHRA and CDR2 YSYEKL. Trimming took 1 base from V and 4 from J, leaving 13 bases between them. This CDR3 region has 15 residues. The CDR3 region has the DNA TGCGCCAGCAGCCAAGGACTGACGGAGAGCTATGGCTACACCTTC. This sequence encodes CASSQGLTESYGYTF.

The chain uses TRBV7-3 and TRBJ1-5, with D perhaps TRBD1 (5 bases). V lost 0 bases, J lost 10 bases, and 10 bases lay in between. Germline lookup yields CDR1 SGHTA and CDR2 FQGTGA. The CDR3 totals 13 residues. The CDR3 region is CASSLTPGGPQHF. CDR3 DNA: TGTGCCAGCAGCTTAACCCCCGGGGGTCCCCAGCATTTT.

The chain links TRBV7-9 to TRBJ2-2; D unresolved. Trimming removed 5 bases from V and 3 bases from J, with 4 bases in between. This CDR3 contains 12 residues. From germline, CDR1 is SEHNR and CDR2 FQNEAQ (reference sequence). The CDR3 spells CASSPDTGELFF. CDR3 sequence (DNA): TGTGCCAGCAGCCCGGACACCGGGGAGCTGTTTTTT.

The V and J genes are TRBV4-1 and TRBJ1-5; D unclear. Trimming took off 6 bases at V and 6 bases at J, with 12 bases between the two ends. The CDR3 sequence is 13 residues long. Per germline, CDR1 MGHRA and CDR2 YSYEKL. DNA for the CDR3: TGCGCCAGCAGTCGAGAGCAAGGTCAGCCCCAGCATTTT. This gives the protein CASSREQGQPQHF.

V usage is TRBV24-1 and J usage is TRBJ1-5; no reliable D call. Germline assignment: CDR1 KGHDR and CDR2 SFDVKD. Trimming pared 4 bases from V and 5 bases from J, leaving 2 bases between. The CDR3 runs to 11 residues. The CDR3 region is CATSDYQPQHF. CDR3 bases: TGTGCCACCAGTGACTATCAGCCCCAGCATTTT.

The chain recombines TRBV11-3 with TRBJ1-1; no clear D. This CDR3 region has 13 residues. Trimming shortened V by 5 bases and J by 0 bases, and 7 bases separated the two germline ends. Per the germline V gene, CDR1 is SGHNT and CDR2 is YENEEA. The CDR3 protein is CASSPIMNTEAFF. CDR3 nucleotides: TGTGCCAGCAGCCCTATCATGAACACTGAAGCTTTCTTT.

This chain joins TRBV18 and TRBJ1-3; no firm D call. Germline CDR1 reads KGHSH; CDR2 reads LQKENI. The V gene lost 0 bases and the J gene lost 9 bases, with 12 bases spanning the gap. The CDR3 runs 14 residues. CDR3 sequence: CASSPPNLRSTIYF. The CDR3 DNA reads as TGTGCCAGCTCACCACCGAACCTAAGAAGCACCATATATTTT.

The chain uses TRBV19 and TRBJ1-1; tentatively, D is TRBD1 (6 bases). V was cut by 1 base and J by 4 bases, with 16 bases left in between. Looked up from germline, CDR1 is LNHDA and CDR2 is SQIVND (reference sequence). The CDR3 length is 16 residues. The CDR3 region has the DNA TGTGCCAGTAGTATAGTGCCGGGTCCCAGGGGCACTGAAGCTTTCTTT. Its translation: CASSIVPGPRGTEAFF.

The rearrangement uses TRBV7-9 and TRBJ1-5; no reliable D call. CDR1 SEHNR and CDR2 FQNEAQ come from the germline V gene (reference sequence). The CDR3 runs 16 residues. The V and J ends lost 0 bases and 3 bases respectively, with 12 bases between them. CDR3 nucleotides: TGTGCCAGCAGCTTAGCCCTCGGGCAGGTCAATCAGCCCCAGCATTTT. As protein: CASSLALGQVNQPQHF.

The chain links TRBV7-8 to TRBJ1-1; no firm D call. Trimming removed 8 bases at V and 4 bases at J, with 11 bases between. This CDR3 region has 12 residues. Germline lookup yields CDR1 SGHVS and CDR2 FQNEAQ. The CDR3 coding sequence is TGTGCCAGCCGGGTATTAGGCACTGAAGCTTTCTTT. Protein: CASRVLGTEAFF.

CDR3 bases: TGTGCCTGGAGTGTACAGGGAAGGTCACCCCTCCACTTT. Translating it yields CAWSVQGRSPLHF. The chain has TRBV30 and TRBJ1-6; D may be TRBD1 (6 bases). Germline CDR1 is GTSNPN and CDR2 is SVGIG (reference sequence). CDR3 size: 13 residues. Trimming left V 0 bases short and J 10 bases short, with 10 bases between.

CDR3 DNA: TGTGCCAGCAGCAAACCCCCCAGGGGAACCCAATATGGCTACACCTTC. Translation gives CASSKPPRGTQYGYTF. The V call is TRBV21-1, the J call TRBJ1-2; the table calls TRBD1, which could not be checked here. TRBV21-1 is noted as a pseudogene. This CDR3 region has 16 residues.

The chain combines TRBV11-3 with TRBJ2-1; 11 nucleotides align to TRBD2. CDR3 length: 15 residues. The trim removed 4 bases at V and 6 bases at J, leaving 5 bases unmatched. In germline, CDR1 is SGHNT, CDR2 YENEEA. In nucleotides, the CDR3 is TGTGCCAGCAGCTATAGCGGGGGGGCCGGCAATGAGCAGTTCTTC. This sequence encodes CASSYSGGAGNEQFF.

The V and J genes are TRBV7-2 and TRBJ1-5; TRBD1 agrees at 9 bases. Germline V gene data show CDR1 as SGHTA and CDR2 as FQGNSA. The V and J ends lost 5 bases and 6 bases, in that order; junction bases with no gene match: 8. This CDR3 has 15 residues. The CDR3 protein is CASSLGQGQGQPQHF. CDR3 DNA: TGTGCCAGCAGCCTGGGACAGGGCCAGGGTCAGCCCCAGCATTTT.